The next 20 T cell receptor beta chains were all read from a single sample in a study of T cells expressing NK-cell markers. TCRdb re-called the 5' RACE reads and shows each CDR3 protein once, DNA omitted. In all, the sample yields 550,000 or so distinct CDR3 sequences. Sequencing was performed on blood T cells: a sorted CD56 or NKG2C T cell subset, CD4+ or CD8+ T cells, or bulk PBMC T cells (not recorded which). The receptors originated from a man between 18 and 35 years old in good health.

The chain couples TRBV10-1 to TRBJ2-3. The CDR3 is 13 residues long. Germline-derived CDR1 and CDR2 are WNHNN and SYGVQD (reference sequence). The CDR3 protein is CASSTRTRDTQYF.

This CDR3 is CAISESRDSWETQYF. The chain employs TRBV10-3 and TRBJ2-5; without DNA, the TCRdb call of TRBD2 cannot be checked. The CDR3 is made up of 15 amino acids. Germline CDR1 is ENHRY and CDR2 is SYGVKD.

The rearrangement uses TRBV6-2 or TRBV6-3 and TRBJ2-1. From germline, CDR1 is MNHEY and CDR2 SVGEGT. The CDR3 length is 11 residues. The CDR3 is CASSEDTEQFF.

The J gene is TRBJ1-5, the V gene TRBV25-1. CDR3 length equals 15 residues. From germline, CDR1 is MGHDK and CDR2 SYGVNS. CDR3 sequence reads: CASSEGGTPNQPQHF.

The chain combines TRBV15 with TRBJ2-1; no DNA is available, so the TRBD1 call from TCRdb remains unchecked. Germline assignment: CDR1 LNHNV and CDR2 YYDKDF (reference sequence). The CDR3 length is 16 residues. The CDR3 sequence is CATSRGEGQGENEQFF.

V is TRBV12-3 or TRBV12-4 and J is TRBJ1-1. CDR3 length: 13 residues. CDR3 residues: CASSLVEGSEAFF.

The genes are TRBV12-3 or TRBV12-4 and TRBJ2-7. CDR3 length equals 14 residues. The CDR3 protein is CASSRTSSSYEQYF.

The rearrangement joins TRBV11-2 to TRBJ1-2; with no DNA, the TCRdb D assignment of TRBD1 cannot be verified. This CDR3 region has 15 residues. Looked up from germline, CDR1 is SGHAT and CDR2 is FQNNGV. CDR3 residues: CASSPRVGFNYGYTF.

The chain employs TRBV7-9 and TRBJ1-6; the D gene TCRdb calls, TRBD1, cannot be checked with no DNA. Germline V gene sequence: CDR1 SEHNR, CDR2 FQNEAQ (reference sequence). The CDR3 has 14 residues. This chain's CDR3 is CASSFVRDNSPLHF.

V and J are TRBV6-1 and TRBJ1-6; TCRdb's D call, TRBD1, is unchecked because there is no DNA. In germline, CDR1 is MNHNS, CDR2 SASEGT. The CDR3 runs to 14 residues. This chain's CDR3 is CASSPTGGGSPLHF.

V gene TRBV10-3 combines with J gene TRBJ1-6. This CDR3 comprises 15 residues. CDR1 and CDR2 from the germline V gene are ENHRY and SYGVKD. The CDR3: CAIKGTAGDNSPLHF.

This sequence joins TRBV4-2 and TRBJ2-1; without DNA, the TCRdb call of TRBD2 cannot be checked. Germline CDR1 and CDR2: LGHNA and YNFKEQ. CDR3 length equals 15 residues. CDR3 protein: CASSQATSGYNEQFF.

The V gene is TRBV5-1, the J gene TRBJ2-3; TCRdb picks TRBD1, but there is no DNA to check that call. The germline gives CDR1 SGHRS, CDR2 YFSETQ. The CDR3 has 17 residues. The chain's CDR3 is CASSRRDPEWGTDTQYF.

The chain couples TRBV4-1 to TRBJ1-1. CDR1 and CDR2 (germline): MGHRA, YSYEKL. The CDR3 runs to 14 residues. The CDR3 spells CASSQVSLNTEAFF.

The chain employs TRBV7-9 and TRBJ2-1; TCRdb gives TRBD2 as the D gene, but with no DNA this cannot be confirmed. There are 17 residues in the CDR3. CDR1 and CDR2 (germline): SEHNR, FQNEAQ (reference sequence). The CDR3 is CASSLGGLAGKYNEQFF.

The rearrangement joins TRBV7-9 to TRBJ2-7; checking the TCRdb D call of TRBD1 is not possible without DNA. CDR3 size: 17 residues. In germline, CDR1 is SEHNR, CDR2 FQNEAQ (reference sequence). CDR3 sequence: CASSLQSPGALAYEQYF.

The gene calls are TRBV29-1 and TRBJ2-3; TCRdb picks TRBD1, but there is no DNA to check that call. Germline-derived CDR1 and CDR2 are SQVTM and ANQGSEA. The CDR3 consists of 19 residues. The CDR3 sequence: CSVARSTGDRTQNTDTQYF.

The chain has TRBV2 and TRBJ2-7; TCRdb indicates TRBD2, and absent DNA this call remains unverified. Germline CDR1 is SNHLY and CDR2 is FYNNEI. This CDR3 contains 13 residues. The CDR3 sequence: CATSSGRRYEQYF.

The rearrangement links TRBV29-1 to TRBJ2-1; the D call of TRBD2 rests on TCRdb alone, since no DNA is present to check it. Germline CDR1 is SQVTM and CDR2 is ANQGSEA. This CDR3 spans 13 amino acids. The CDR3 spells CSVAYKLVNEQFF.

The chain carries TRBV20-1 and TRBJ2-1; TCRdb reports TRBD2, a call that lacks DNA to check it against. The V gene's germline CDR1 is DFQATT and CDR2 SNEGSKA (reference sequence). CDR3 size: 14 residues. The CDR3 is CSARPNLAGREQFF.